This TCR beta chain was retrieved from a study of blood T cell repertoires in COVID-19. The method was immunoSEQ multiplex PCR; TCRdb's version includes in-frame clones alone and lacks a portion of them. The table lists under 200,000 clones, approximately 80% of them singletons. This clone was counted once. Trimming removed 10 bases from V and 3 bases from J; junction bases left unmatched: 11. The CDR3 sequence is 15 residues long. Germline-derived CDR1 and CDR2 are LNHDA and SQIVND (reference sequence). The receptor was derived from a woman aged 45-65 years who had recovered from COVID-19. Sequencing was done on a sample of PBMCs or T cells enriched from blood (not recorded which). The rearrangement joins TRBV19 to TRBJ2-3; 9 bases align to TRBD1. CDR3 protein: CATEADRGRTDTQYF. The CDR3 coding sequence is TGTGCCACGGAGGCGGACAGGGGAAGGACAGATACGCAGTATTTT.